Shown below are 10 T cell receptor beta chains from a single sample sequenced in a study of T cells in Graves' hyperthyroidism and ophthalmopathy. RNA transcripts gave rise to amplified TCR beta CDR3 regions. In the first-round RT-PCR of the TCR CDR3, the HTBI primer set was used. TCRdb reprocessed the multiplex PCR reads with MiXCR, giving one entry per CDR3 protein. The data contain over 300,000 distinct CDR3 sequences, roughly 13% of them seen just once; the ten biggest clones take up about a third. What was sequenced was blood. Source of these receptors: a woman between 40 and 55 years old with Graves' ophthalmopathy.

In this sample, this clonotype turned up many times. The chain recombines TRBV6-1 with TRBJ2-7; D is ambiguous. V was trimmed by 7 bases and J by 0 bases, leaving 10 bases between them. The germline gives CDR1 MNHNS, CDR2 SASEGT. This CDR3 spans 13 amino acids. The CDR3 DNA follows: TGTGCCAGCATGAAGAAGAGCTCCTACGAGCAGTACTTC. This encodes CASMKKSSYEQYF.

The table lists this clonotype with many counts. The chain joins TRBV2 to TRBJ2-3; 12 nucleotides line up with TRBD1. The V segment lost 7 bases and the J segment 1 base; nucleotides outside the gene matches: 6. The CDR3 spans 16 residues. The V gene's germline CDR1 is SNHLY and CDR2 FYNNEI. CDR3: CASNNRDRGRTDTQYF. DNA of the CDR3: TGTGCCAGCAATAACCGGGACAGGGGGCGCACAGATACGCAGTATTTT.

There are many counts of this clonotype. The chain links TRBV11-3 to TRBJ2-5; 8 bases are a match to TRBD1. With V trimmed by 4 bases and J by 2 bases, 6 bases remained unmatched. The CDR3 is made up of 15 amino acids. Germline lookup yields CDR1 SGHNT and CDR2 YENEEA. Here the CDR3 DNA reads TGTGCCAGCAGCTACGCGACAGGGGTACAAGAGACCCAGTACTTC. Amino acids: CASSYATGVQETQYF.

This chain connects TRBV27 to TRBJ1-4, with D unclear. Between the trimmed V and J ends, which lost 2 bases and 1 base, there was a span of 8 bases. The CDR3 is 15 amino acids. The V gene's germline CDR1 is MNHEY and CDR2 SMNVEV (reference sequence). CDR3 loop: CASSLRGRTNEKLFF. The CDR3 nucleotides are TGTGCCAGCAGTTTAAGAGGTAGAACTAATGAAAAACTGTTTTTT.

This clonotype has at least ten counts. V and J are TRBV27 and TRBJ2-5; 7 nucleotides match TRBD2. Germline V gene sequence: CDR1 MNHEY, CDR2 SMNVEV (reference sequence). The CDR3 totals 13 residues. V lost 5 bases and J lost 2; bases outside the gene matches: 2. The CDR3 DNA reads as TGTGCCAGCAGTGTGGGACTACAAGAGACCCAGTACTTC. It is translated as CASSVGLQETQYF.

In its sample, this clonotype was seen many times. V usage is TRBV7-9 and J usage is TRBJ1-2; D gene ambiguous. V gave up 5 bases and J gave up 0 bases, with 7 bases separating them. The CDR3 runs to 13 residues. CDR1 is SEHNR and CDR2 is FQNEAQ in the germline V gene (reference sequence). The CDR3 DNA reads TGTGCCAGCAGCACGCGTACTAACTATGGCTACACCTTC. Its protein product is CASSTRTNYGYTF.

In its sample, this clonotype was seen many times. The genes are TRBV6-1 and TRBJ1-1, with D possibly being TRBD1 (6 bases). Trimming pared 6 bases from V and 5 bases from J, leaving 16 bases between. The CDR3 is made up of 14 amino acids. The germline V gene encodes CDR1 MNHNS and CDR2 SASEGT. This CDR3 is CASSFSRGETEAFF. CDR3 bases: TGTGCCAGCAGCTTCTCCAGGGGAGAGACTGAAGCTTTCTTT.

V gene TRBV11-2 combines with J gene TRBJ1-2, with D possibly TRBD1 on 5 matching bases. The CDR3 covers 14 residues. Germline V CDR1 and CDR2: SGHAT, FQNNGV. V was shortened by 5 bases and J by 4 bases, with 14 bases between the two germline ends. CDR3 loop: CASSRIDSIYGYTF. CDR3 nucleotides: TGTGCCAGCAGCCGGATAGACAGCATCTATGGCTACACCTTC. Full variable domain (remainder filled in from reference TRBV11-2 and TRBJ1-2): EAGVAQSPRYKIIEKRQSVAFWCNPISGHATLYWYQQILGQGPKLLIQFQNNGVVDDSQLPKDRFSAERLKGVDSTLKIQPAKLEDSAVYLCASSRIDSIYGYTFGSGTRLTVV.

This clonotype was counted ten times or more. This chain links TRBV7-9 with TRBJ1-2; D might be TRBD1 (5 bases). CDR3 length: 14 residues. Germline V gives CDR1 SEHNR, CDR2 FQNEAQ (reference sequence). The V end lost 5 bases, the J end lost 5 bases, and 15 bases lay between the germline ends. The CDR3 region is CASSPQGGSYGYTF. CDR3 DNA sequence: TGTGCCAGCAGCCCTCAGGGAGGGTCGTATGGCTACACCTTC.

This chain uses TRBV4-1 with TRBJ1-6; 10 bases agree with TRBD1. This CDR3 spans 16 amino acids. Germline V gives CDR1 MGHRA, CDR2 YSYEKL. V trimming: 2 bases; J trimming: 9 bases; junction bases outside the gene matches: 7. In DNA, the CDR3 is TGCGCCAGCAGCCAATTTCCCGGGACAGGGGTTTCACCCCTCCACTTT. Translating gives CASSQFPGTGVSPLHF.